This T cell receptor (beta chain) was captured by sequencing in a study of identical twins. TCRdb reanalysed the 5' RACE reads using MiXCR and keeps one entry per CDR3 protein. This sample has 470,000 or so distinct CDR3 sequences, with approximately 24% found just once. These data were also reused for a study on T cells expressing NK-cell markers.

What was sequenced was CD4+ T cells sorted from blood. The sequence came from a woman younger than 30 in good health.

The CDR3 is CASSPPDLTTQYF. The CDR3 DNA reads as TGCGCCAGCAGCCCACCCGACCTGACGACCCAGTACTTC. The gene calls are TRBV5-1 and TRBJ2-5; D is unclear. CDR3 size: 13 residues. Germline V gene lookup returns CDR1 SGHRS and CDR2 YFSETQ. Deletions cut 4 bases from V and 7 bases from J, with 14 bases between.